The rows below give T cell receptor beta chains drawn from one sample of a study of OX40 agonist ivuxolimab in advanced cancers. TCRdb's table, derived via immunoSEQ multiplex PCR, lists solely in-frame clones and lacks some. The table lists under 80,000 clones, roughly 85% of them singletons. Material: CD4+ or CD8+ T cells sorted from blood, obtained in a trial of the OX40 agonist ivuxolimab. The receptors come from an adult with an advanced solid tumor such as melanoma, head and neck, liver or kidney cancer. Both conserved end residues are part of each CDR3. The D gene is left open where the match is weak. Rows give clone size only sometimes, using once, few, many, or a class for an expanded clone.

.	.	TRBV18	TRBJ1-1	CASSPRQEDEAFF	TGTGCCAGCTCACCACGACAGGAGGATGAAGCTTTCTTT
.	.	TRBV7-2	TRBJ2-1	CASSSSPQSYNEQFF	TGTGCCAGCAGCTCCTCTCCCCAATCCTACAATGAGCAGTTCTTC
.	.	TRBV6-1	TRBJ1-2	CASSDVGGYGYTF	TGTGCCAGCAGTGATGTCGGCGGATATGGCTACACCTTC
.	.	TRBV2	TRBJ1-5	CASSGIGQQVKGNQPQHF	TGTGCCAGCAGTGGGATTGGCCAGCAAGTGAAGGGCAATCAGCCCCAGCATTTT
.	TRBD1	TRBV6-5	TRBJ2-3	CASSRGLADTQYF	TGTGCCAGCAGCAGGGGGCTGGCAGATACGCAGTATTTT
.	.	TRBV18	TRBJ1-1	CASSSRLNIRAQDMNTEAFF	TGTGCCAGCTCATCTCGACTCAATATCCGGGCCCAAGATATGAACACTGAAGCTTTCTTT
.	.	TRBV28	TRBJ2-7	CASSLPRGAVYEQYF	TGTGCCAGCAGTTTGCCCCGGGGGGCGGTCTACGAGCAGTACTTC
.	.	TRBV7-3	TRBJ2-1	CASNHGGAVDDEQFF	TGTGCCAGCAACCATGGGGGGGCAGTGGATGATGAGCAGTTCTTC
.	TRBD2	TRBV7-9	TRBJ2-2	CASSSRLAGELFF	TGTGCCAGCAGCTCGAGACTAGCGGGGGAGCTGTTTTTT
.	TRBD2	TRBV6-6	TRBJ2-4	CASSYSKLAGSIQYF	TGTGCCAGCAGTTACTCGAAGCTAGCGGGTTCCATTCAGTACTTC
.	.	TRBV7-2	TRBJ2-7	CASSLALERIYEQYF	TGTGCCAGCAGCTTAGCGCTAGAACGTATATACGAGCAGTACTTC
.	.	TRBV28	TRBJ1-1	CASSLRDTEAFF	TGTGCCAGCAGTTTGAGGGACACTGAAGCTTTCTTT
.	.	TRBV19	TRBJ2-6	CASSGGHLGSGANVLTF	TGTGCCAGTAGTGGAGGACACCTGGGCTCTGGGGCCAACGTCCTGACTTTC
.	.	TRBV5-1	TRBJ1-1	CASCTRPNTEAFF	TGCGCCAGCTGCACACGTCCGAACACTGAAGCTTTCTTT
few	.	TRBV6-5	TRBJ1-5	CASSYSGGNNQPQHF	TGTGCCAGCAGTTACTCGGGGGGCAATAATCAGCCCCAGCATTTT
.	.	TRBV7-9	TRBJ1-1	CASSLVVNKRLDTEAFF	TGTGCCAGCAGCTTAGTTGTCAACAAAAGGCTTGACACTGAAGCTTTCTTT
.	TRBD1	TRBV19	TRBJ1-3	CASSMGTGGSGNTIYF	TGTGCCAGTAGTATGGGGACAGGGGGGTCTGGAAACACCATATATTTT
.	.	TRBV18	TRBJ1-1	CASSPGAAEAFF	TGTGCCAGCTCACCAGGGGCCGCTGAAGCTTTCTTT
.	TRBD2	TRBV29-1	TRBJ2-7	CSVEGLAGNEQYF	TGCAGCGTTGAGGGACTAGCGGGGAACGAGCAGTACTTC
.	.	TRBV10-3	TRBJ1-5	CAISDRNQPQHF	TGTGCCATCAGCGACAGGAATCAGCCCCAGCATTTT
.	.	TRBV6-6	TRBJ1-6	CASSYGNNSPLHF	TGTGCCAGCAGTTACGGAAATAATTCACCCCTCCACTTT
.	TRBD2	TRBV27	TRBJ2-7	CASSSPGLGDEQYF	TGTGCCAGCAGTTCCCCAGGACTAGGAGACGAGCAGTACTTC
.	.	TRBV28	TRBJ1-2	CASSLPSTTVSGGYTF	TGTGCCAGCAGTTTACCCTCTACCACAGTGTCGGGGGGCTACACCTTC
.	.	TRBV28	TRBJ2-6	CASSSSRSGANVLTF	TGTGCCAGCAGTAGTAGCCGCTCTGGGGCCAACGTCCTGACTTTC
.	.	TRBV30	TRBJ1-6	CAWSVRAGDSPLHF	TGTGCCTGGAGTGTACGGGCGGGGGATTCACCCCTCCACTTT
.	.	TRBV28	TRBJ1-1	CASSPGGYGNTEAFF	TGTGCCAGCAGTCCCGGGGGGTATGGGAACACTGAAGCTTTCTTT
.	.	TRBV13	TRBJ2-7	CASSLMRALNEQYF	TGTGCCAGCAGCTTAATGAGGGCGTTGAACGAGCAGTACTTC
.	.	TRBV5-1	TRBJ2-5	CASSRSGKETQYF	TGCGCCAGCAGCAGGTCAGGGAAAGAGACCCAGTACTTC
.	.	TRBV2	TRBJ2-5	CASRVSGAGRQETQYF	TGTGCCAGCAGAGTGAGCGGAGCGGGTCGGCAAGAGACCCAGTACTTC
.	.	TRBV10-3	TRBJ2-3	CAISSTGTTSTDTQYF	TGTGCCATCAGTTCCACCGGGACAACTAGCACAGATACGCAGTATTTT
.	TRBD1	TRBV5-1	TRBJ2-2	CASSPTPDRGRTGELFF	TGCGCCAGCAGCCCGACCCCGGACAGGGGGAGAACCGGGGAGCTGTTTTTT
.	.	TRBV5-4	TRBJ2-3	CASTVGGMSTDTQYF	TGTGCCAGCACCGTGGGGGGTATGAGCACAGATACGCAGTATTTT